This TCR beta chain emerged from a study of human T cells and chemical hapten exposure (dated by TCRdb to about 2021). Broadly, across the study: For sensitization, 2% DPC in acetone was applied to a roughly 2 cm by roughly 2 cm area of upper inner arm skin. About 28 alopecia patients gave blood for TCR sequencing at one to four time points (pre-sensitization, 2, 6 and 24 weeks). The patient cohort, mostly female, included alopecia areata with under or over 50% scalp involvement, alopecia totalis and alopecia universalis. Throughout the study period of about 23 weeks, patients also received therapeutic DPC doses to the scalp every week. Blood samples were taken from patients before sensitization (week 0) and at 2, 6 and about 24 weeks after DPC sensitization. Libraries were pooled for sequencing, and variation in per-sample TCR yields was attributed mainly to small differences in library volumes within the pool. Peripheral blood TCR repertoire changes were tracked in vivo in alopecia patients during primary and secondary sensitization to the hapten diphenylcyclopropenone (DPC). Patch testing on the upper back used Finn chambers containing 0.01% DPC, with scoring done after 6 days according to International Contact Dermatitis Research Group standards. Beyond this particular receptor, the publication reports: Expanded TCRs formed significantly more large CDR3 similarity clusters than pre-sensitization or healthy control sets, consistent with antigen-driven responses. No change with DPC sensitization was found in the number of TCRs above 1 in 1000 frequency, and no evidence of global repertoire structure alterations was found. All patients had alopecia, a presumed autoimmune disease, so their immune response might differ from that of healthy individuals. The number of PT1 expanded TCRs positively correlated with patch test score, significant at thresholds 8, 16 and 32 but not 4. Repeated subsampling changed both the strength of the expansion versus patch-test correlation and the threshold at which the correlation became significant.

Read against the paper, the sample's time point label means: patch test 2, 6 weeks after DPC sensitization. This specimen's treatment or condition label, interpreted: therapeutic diphenylcyclopropenone sensitization with weekly scalp DPC. At each patch-test visit, blood was drawn before the patch test was applied. Patients were eligible if aged 18 to 70, diagnosed with alopecia and judged suitable for DPC therapy, and pregnant patients were excluded. Total RNA was extracted from unfractionated whole blood that had been collected in Tempus Blood RNA tubes. Many counts were recorded for this clonotype. There is no known antigen for this receptor. The sample holds no much larger clone one base away, and base qualities are not on file. Looking up the germline V gene (reference sequence) yields CDR1 GTSNPN and CDR2 SVGIG. The V and J ends are trimmed by 2 bases and 6 bases, leaving 14 bases between them. The CDR3, cysteine through phenylalanine, is 13 amino acids long. The CDR3 DNA has 39 bases and is translated from base 1.

The library came from RACE. The sequencer was a NextSeq 500. During library preparation, unique molecular identifiers were attached to individual cDNA molecules so that TCRs could be counted quantitatively and reproducibly. Both TCR alpha and TCR beta chains were sequenced from each blood RNA sample. In the original analysis: Samples had a median of approximately 96,000 TCRs, with a range from roughly 20,000 to 700,000. The Decombinator software suite was used to annotate the V, J and CDR3 of the TCR reads. For PS versus PT1 abundance plots, all samples were subsampled to the same number of TCRs (28,000). Expanded TCRs were defined as absent before sensitization and observed at least eight times at the 2-week time point. TCRdb reanalyzed the raw reads on its own, using fastp at Q25 for trimming and MiXCR for clone calling, and kept in-frame beta chains. Each record represents a unique CDR3 protein, reported with the most common genes and DNA among its rows. TCRdb, not the authors, supplied the V and J calls. A total of approximately 96,000 distinct CDR3 sequences appear in this sample, approximately 9.3% of them only once. Jointly, the top ten make up more than 2% of the sample.

The material sequenced was whole blood, taken in connection with sensitization to the hapten diphenylcyclopropenone (DPC). The clonotype comes from a middle-aged woman with alopecia areata. Some clones in this sample may be carry-over from other donors' samples. The sequence links TRBV30 to TRBJ2-7, with TRBD2 as a weak D call on 6 bases. The DNA reads as follows: TGTGCCTGGAGTCCCTGGGGGGTAGGCGAGCAGTACTTC. This codes for CAWSPWGVGEQYF.